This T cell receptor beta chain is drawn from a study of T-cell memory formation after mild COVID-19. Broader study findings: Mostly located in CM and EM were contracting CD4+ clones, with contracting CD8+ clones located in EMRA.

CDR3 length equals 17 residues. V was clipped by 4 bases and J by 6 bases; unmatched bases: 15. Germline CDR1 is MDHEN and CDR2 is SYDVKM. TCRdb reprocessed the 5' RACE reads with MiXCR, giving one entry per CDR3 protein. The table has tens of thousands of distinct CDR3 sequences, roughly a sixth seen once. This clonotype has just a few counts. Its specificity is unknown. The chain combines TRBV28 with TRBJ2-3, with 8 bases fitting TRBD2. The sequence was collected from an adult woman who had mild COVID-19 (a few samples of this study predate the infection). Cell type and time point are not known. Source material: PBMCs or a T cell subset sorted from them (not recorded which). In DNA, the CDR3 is TGTGCCAGCAGTTCCCGTCGTAATATACTAGCGGAGGATACGCAGTATTTT. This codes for CASSSRRNILAEDTQYF.